This T cell receptor beta chain originates from a study of shared clonotypes between healthy human individuals. V lost 0 bases and J lost 2, with 13 bases in between. CDR1 and CDR2 (germline): MGHRA, YSYEKL. The CDR3 sequence is 16 residues long. Method: immunoSEQ multiplex PCR; TCRdb's copy keeps in-frame clones and lacks some. The sample lists about 1 million clones, more than 65% occurring once. The clonotype originates from a man between 18 and 35 years old in good health. This chain connects TRBV4-1 to TRBJ1-1; D is unresolved. Sequenced material: memory CD4+ T cells sorted from blood. Regarding subset: CD45RA-negative fraction. The CDR3, as DNA: TGCGCCAGCAGCCAAGATCCATTGGGGTTTAACACTGAAGCTTTCTTT. Residues: CASSQDPLGFNTEAFF.